A selection of T cell receptor beta chains follows, all from one sample in a study of blood T cell dynamics during melanoma immunotherapy. Assay used: immunoSEQ multiplex PCR; TCRdb lists only in-frame clones, some missing. The table shows around 12,000 clones, with 84% occurring only once. The sequences come from blood, collected from a patient treated with checkpoint blockade. These receptor sequences come from a human donor with melanoma. CDR3s leave out the opening cysteine and the closing phenylalanine or tryptophan. The order of the fields is J gene, V gene, CDR3 protein.

>TRBJ2-2|TRBV7-2
ASSLVGASGGYTGELF
>TRBJ1-6|TRBV7-2
ASSSRYFSSPLH
>TRBJ2-1|TRBV6-1
ASSEIEGTPRAEQF
>TRBJ2-1|TRBV7-8
ASSLWARGRSYNEQF
>TRBJ2-4|TRBV6-5
ASSYTSQTNIQY
>TRBJ1-5|TRBV7-2
ASSSQGDQPQH
>TRBJ1-4|TRBV15
ATSREGQGGEKLF
>TRBJ1-1|TRBV29-1
SVDSTGGNTEAF
>TRBJ2-7|TRBV6-5
ASSETGQTYEQY
>TRBJ2-5|TRBV4-1
ASSQGASGGASGETQY
>TRBJ2-3|TRBV7-9
ASSSVTSGASDTQY
>TRBJ2-2|TRBV7-7
ASSWDRDRGELF
>TRBJ2-4|TRBV7-8
ASSLALGETGSGIAKNIQY
>TRBJ2-7|TRBV6-6
ASSYSEGYEQY
>TRBJ1-5|TRBV2
ASSDEAHQPQH
>TRBJ1-6|TRBV7-2
ASSLANSPLH
>TRBJ2-5|TRBV9
ASSATGGAETQY
>TRBJ1-1|TRBV11-2
ASSPQAGTEAF
>TRBJ2-5|TRBV9
ASRRQETQY
>TRBJ1-2|TRBV19
ASSFWTDDYGYT
>TRBJ2-3|TRBV7-9
AGAGTLSTDTQY
>TRBJ1-4|TRBV6-4
ASSKGTGSNEKLF
>TRBJ2-3|TRBV7-6
ASSWSFSTDTQY
>TRBJ2-5|TRBV5-4
ASSPTRGGVETQY
>TRBJ1-5|TRBV10-3
AISQTGGASQPQH
>TRBJ2-5|TRBV19
ASTPSGSTKETQY
>TRBJ2-2|TRBV19
ASSSQTGKSGELF
>TRBJ1-2|TRBV18
ASSPLMAGQGLTGDGYT
>TRBJ2-4|TRBV7-3
ASSLGPASTIQY
>TRBJ2-1|TRBV28
ASKRGRFVMDEQF
>TRBJ2-7|TRBV4-2
ASSQDATRPLSREQY
>TRBJ2-7|TRBV11-1
ASSQTTGSYEQY
>TRBJ2-4|TRBV2
ASTLQGAKNIQY
>TRBJ1-6|TRBV6-5
ASSYRGLDSPLH
>TRBJ2-7|TRBV11-2
ASSLDRSRTYEQY